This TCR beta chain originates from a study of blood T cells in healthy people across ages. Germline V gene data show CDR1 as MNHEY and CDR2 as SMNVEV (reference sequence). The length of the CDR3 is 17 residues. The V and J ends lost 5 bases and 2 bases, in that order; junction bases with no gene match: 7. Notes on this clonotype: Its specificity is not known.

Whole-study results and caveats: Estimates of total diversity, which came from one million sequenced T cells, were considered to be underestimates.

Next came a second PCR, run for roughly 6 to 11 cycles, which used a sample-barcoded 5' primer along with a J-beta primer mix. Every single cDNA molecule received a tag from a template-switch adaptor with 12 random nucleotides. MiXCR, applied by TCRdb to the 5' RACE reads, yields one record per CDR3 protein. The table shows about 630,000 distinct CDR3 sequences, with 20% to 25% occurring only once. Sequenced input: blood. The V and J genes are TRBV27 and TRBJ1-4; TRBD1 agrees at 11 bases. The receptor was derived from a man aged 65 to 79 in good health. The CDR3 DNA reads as TGTGCCAGCAGTGACCGGGACAGGGGGGTTACTAATGAAAAACTGTTTTTT. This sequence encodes CASSDRDRGVTNEKLFF.